The clone carrying this T cell receptor beta chain was seen many times. This sample is part of a study of shared clonotypes between healthy human individuals. TCRdb's table, derived via immunoSEQ multiplex PCR, lists solely in-frame clones and lacks some. The data hold about 990,000 clones, with around 78% observed a single time. What was sequenced was memory CD4+ T cells from PBMCs. Described subset: CD45RA-negative fraction. This TCR was sampled from a man aged 18 to 30 in good health. Some clones in this sample may be carry-over from other donors' samples.

The DNA for the CDR3 is TGTGCCAGCTCAGCCACGAAGGGAACTAACCACACCTTC. It is translated as CASSATKGTNHTF. The gene calls are TRBV18 and TRBJ1-2; D gene uncertain. Germline V CDR1 and CDR2: KGHSH, LQKENI. V was trimmed by 5 bases and J by 12 bases, leaving 19 bases between them. This CDR3 is built from 13 residues. The whole variable domain, remainder taken from reference TRBV18 and TRBJ1-2, is NAGVMQNPRHLVRRRGQEARLRCSPMKGHSHVYWYRQLPEEGLKFMVYLQKENIIDESGMPKERFSAEFPKEGPSILRIQQVVRGDSAAYFCASSATKGTNHTFGSGTRLTVV.